This T cell receptor (beta chain) comes out of a study of OX40 agonist ivuxolimab in advanced cancers. Study overall: The eligibility criteria allowed prior anti-PD-1, anti-PD-L1 or anti-CTLA-4 therapy, and roughly 39% had some. Partial responses occurred in three patients (one hepatocellular carcinoma, two cutaneous melanoma).

Per germline, CDR1 MNHEY and CDR2 SVGAGI. The CDR3 extends over 14 amino acids. Trimming at V came to 6 bases and at J to 6 bases, leaving 5 bases not matched to a gene. Concerning this clone: Its specificity is not known.

General observations from the study: Clonal expansion from baseline to week 6 occurred in both CD4+ and CD8+ T cells.

Clones were sequenced by immunoSEQ multiplex PCR, and TCRdb holds only the in-frame ones, with some missing. The sample has approximately 50,000 clones; approximately 86% are singletons. Source: CD4+ or CD8+ T cells sorted from blood, taken in a trial of the OX40 agonist ivuxolimab. V and J are TRBV6-5 and TRBJ1-5; the match to TRBD1 covers 10 bases. This receptor was obtained from an adult with an advanced solid tumor such as melanoma, head and neck, liver or kidney cancer. The CDR3 coding sequence is TGTGCCAGCAGCAGGGACAGGGGAGGTCAGCCCCAGCATTTT. It translates to CASSRDRGGQPQHF.